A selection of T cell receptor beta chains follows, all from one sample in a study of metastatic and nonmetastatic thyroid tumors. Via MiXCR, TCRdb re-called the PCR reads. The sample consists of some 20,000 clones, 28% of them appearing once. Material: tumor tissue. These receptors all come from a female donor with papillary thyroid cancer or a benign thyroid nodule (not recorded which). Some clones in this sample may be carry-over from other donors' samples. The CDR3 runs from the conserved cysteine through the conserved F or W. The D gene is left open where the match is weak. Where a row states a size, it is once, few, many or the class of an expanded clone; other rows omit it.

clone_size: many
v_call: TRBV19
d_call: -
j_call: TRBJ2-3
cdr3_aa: CASSIQGIADTQYF
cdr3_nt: TGTGCCAGTAGTATACAGGGGATCGCAGATACGCAGTATTTT

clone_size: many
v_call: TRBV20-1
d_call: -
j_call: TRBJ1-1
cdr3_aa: CSGRGVPNTEAFF
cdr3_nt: TGCAGTGGCAGGGGAGTACCGAACACTGAAGCTTTCTTT

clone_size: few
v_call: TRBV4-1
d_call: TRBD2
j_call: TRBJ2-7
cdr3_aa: CASSQDLGTSGYEQYF
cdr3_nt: TGCGCCAGCAGCCAAGACTTGGGGACTAGCGGCTACGAGCAGTACTTC

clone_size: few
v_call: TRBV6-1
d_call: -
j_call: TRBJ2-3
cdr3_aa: CASGQTDTQYF
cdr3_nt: TGTGCCAGCGGCCAGACGGATACGCAGTATTTT

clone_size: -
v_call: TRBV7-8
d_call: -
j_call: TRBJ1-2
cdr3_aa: CASSSSRGQYGYTF
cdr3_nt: TGTGCCAGCAGCTCTTCCCGGGGGCAATACGGCTACACCTTC

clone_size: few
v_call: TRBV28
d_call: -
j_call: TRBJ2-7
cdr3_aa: CASSQPGENEQYF
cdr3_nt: TGTGCCAGCAGCCAGCCAGGGGAGAACGAGCAGTACTTC

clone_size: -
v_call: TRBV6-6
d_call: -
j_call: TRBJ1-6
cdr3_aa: CASSYSPETLTHGLHF
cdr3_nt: TGTGCCAGCAGTTACTCCCCGGAGACCCTGACTCACGGACTCCACTTT

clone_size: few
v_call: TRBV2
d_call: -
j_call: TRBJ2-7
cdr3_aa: CASSQAGYEQYF
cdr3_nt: TGTGCCAGCAGCCAAGCGGGCTACGAGCAGTACTTC

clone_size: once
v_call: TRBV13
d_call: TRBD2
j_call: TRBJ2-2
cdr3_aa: CASSLMGLAETNTGELFF
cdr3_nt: TGTGCCAGCAGCTTAATGGGCCTAGCGGAAACGAACACCGGGGAGCTGTTTTTT

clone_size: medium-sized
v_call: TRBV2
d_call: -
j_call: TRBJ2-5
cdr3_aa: CASSGIAETQYF
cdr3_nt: TGTGCCAGCAGTGGGATCGCAGAGACCCAGTACTTC

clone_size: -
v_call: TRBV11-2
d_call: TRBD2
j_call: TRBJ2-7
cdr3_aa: CASTTGTSGRRVGIEQYF
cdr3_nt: TGTGCCAGCACCACCGGGACTAGCGGGAGAAGGGTGGGAATCGAGCAGTACTTC

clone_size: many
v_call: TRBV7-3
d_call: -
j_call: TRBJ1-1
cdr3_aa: CASSLSSNTEAFF
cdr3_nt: TGTGCCAGCAGCCTTTCTTCGAACACTGAAGCTTTCTTT

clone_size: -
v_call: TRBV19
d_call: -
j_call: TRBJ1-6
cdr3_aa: CASSIGGSPLHF
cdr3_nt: TGTGCCAGTAGTATAGGTGGATCACCCCTCCACTTT